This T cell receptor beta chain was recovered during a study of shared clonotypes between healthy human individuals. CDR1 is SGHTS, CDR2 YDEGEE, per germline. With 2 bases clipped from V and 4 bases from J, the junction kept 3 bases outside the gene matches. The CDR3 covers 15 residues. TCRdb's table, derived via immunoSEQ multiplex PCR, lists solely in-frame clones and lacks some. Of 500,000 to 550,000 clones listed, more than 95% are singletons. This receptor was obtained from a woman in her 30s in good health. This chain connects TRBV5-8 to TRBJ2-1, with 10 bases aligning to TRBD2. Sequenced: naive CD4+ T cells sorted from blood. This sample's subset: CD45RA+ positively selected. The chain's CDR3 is CASSLGTSEYNEQFF. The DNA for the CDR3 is TGTGCCAGCAGCTTAGGGACTAGCGAATACAATGAGCAGTTCTTC.